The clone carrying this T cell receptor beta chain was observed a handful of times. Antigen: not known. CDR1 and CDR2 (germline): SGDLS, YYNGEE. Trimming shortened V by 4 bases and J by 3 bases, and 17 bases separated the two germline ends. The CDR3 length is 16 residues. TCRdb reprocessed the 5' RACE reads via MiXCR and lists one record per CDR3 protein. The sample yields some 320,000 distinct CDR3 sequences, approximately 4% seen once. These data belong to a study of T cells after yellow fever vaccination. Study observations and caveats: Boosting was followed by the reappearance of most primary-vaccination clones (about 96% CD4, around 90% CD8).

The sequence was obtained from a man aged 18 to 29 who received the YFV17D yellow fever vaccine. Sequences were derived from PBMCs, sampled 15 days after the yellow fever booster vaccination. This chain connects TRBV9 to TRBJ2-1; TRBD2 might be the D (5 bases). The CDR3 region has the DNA TGTGCCAGCAGCTTAAGGGAGACCGTGGTCTACAATGAGCAGTTCTTC. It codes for CASSLRETVVYNEQFF.